The 22 T cell receptor beta chains below were found in one sample sequenced in a study of shared clonotypes between healthy human individuals (dated by TCRdb to about 2020). Libraries were constructed by the immunoSEQ multiplex PCR assay. TCRdb stores this immuneACCESS table with in-frame sequences only. Part of the clones is absent; in the studies checked, under half of the shortfall reflects unresolved V genes, and no reason is known for the rest. For this sample there are 730,000 or so clones; approximately 75% appear just once. Of the sample, about 1.7% falls within the top ten clones. The sequenced material came from memory CD4+ T cells sorted from blood. The cell subset or site label on this specimen signifies: CD45RA-negative fraction. These receptors came from a woman younger than 45 in good health.

The chain employs TRBV7-9 and TRBJ1-2; D might be TRBD1 (5 bases). CDR1 and CDR2 (germline): SEHNR, FQNEAQ (reference sequence). The CDR3 sequence is 16 residues long. V dropped 5 bases and J dropped 3 bases, with 19 bases sitting between them. CDR3 protein: CASSPGQGILDYGYTF. In nucleotides, the CDR3 is TGTGCCAGCAGCCCAGGTCAGGGTATTTTGGACTATGGCTACACCTTC. Complete variable domain (other parts from reference TRBV7-9 and TRBJ1-2): DTGVSQNPRHKITKRGQNVTFRCDPISEHNRLYWYRQTLGQGPEFLTYFQNEAQLEKSRLLSDRFSAERPKGSFSTLEIQRTEQGDSAMYLCASSPGQGILDYGYTFGSGTRLTVV.

The V gene is TRBV5-1, the J gene TRBJ1-2, with D perhaps matching TRBD1 (6 bases). Germline-derived CDR1 and CDR2 are SGHRS and YFSETQ. The CDR3 consists of 15 residues. V lost 4 bases to trimming and J lost 4 bases, with 17 bases between them. CDR3 nucleotide sequence: TGCGCCAGCAGCAACGGACAGCCGGGCCTCTATGGCTACACCTTC. Translated: CASSNGQPGLYGYTF.

This clone showed up just a few times. The chain uses TRBV25-1 and TRBJ2-1, with D perhaps matching TRBD2 (6 bases). V shed 5 bases and J shed 0 bases, with 17 bases lying between them. The CDR3 has 17 amino acids. CDR1 is MGHDK and CDR2 is SYGVNS in the germline V gene. The CDR3 nucleotides are TGTGCCAGCAGTACGCCCCCTAACGGGAGCTCCTACAATGAGCAGTTCTTC. This sequence encodes CASSTPPNGSSYNEQFF.

This clone has just one count. V gene TRBV11-2 combines with J gene TRBJ2-5; D ambiguous. The CDR3 runs to 13 residues. The V and J ends lost 2 bases and 4 bases respectively, with 8 bases between them. The V gene's germline CDR1 is SGHAT and CDR2 FQNNGV. The CDR3 DNA is TGTGCCAGCAGCTTAAGATACGGAGAGACCCAGTACTTC. This sequence encodes CASSLRYGETQYF.

The chain uses TRBV5-1 and TRBJ2-1; the D is unclear. The length of the CDR3 is 15 residues. Per the germline V gene, CDR1 is SGHRS and CDR2 is YFSETQ. Trimming removed 5 bases at V and 0 bases at J, with 12 bases between. The CDR3 DNA reads as TGCGCCAGCAGACCGCGGACCCCCTCCTACAATGAGCAGTTCTTC. It codes for CASRPRTPSYNEQFF.

The V and J genes are TRBV30 and TRBJ2-2; weak D call: TRBD2 (6 bases). CDR1 GTSNPN and CDR2 SVGIG come from the germline V gene (reference sequence). CDR3 length: 13 amino acids. V lost 3 bases and J lost 2, with 7 bases in between. CDR3 sequence (DNA): TGTGCCTGGAGGGCGGGAAACACCGGGGAGCTGTTTTTT. Amino acid sequence: CAWRAGNTGELFF.

The genes are TRBV6-1 and TRBJ2-2; 8 positions agree with TRBD1. From germline, CDR1 is MNHNS and CDR2 SASEGT. This CDR3 contains 14 residues. V was pared by 4 bases and J by 5 bases, with 3 bases of the junction left unmatched. CDR3 in DNA: TGTGCCAGCAGTGGGACAGGGAGTACCGGGGAGCTGTTTTTT. Protein sequence: CASSGTGSTGELFF.

Only a few counts were recorded for this clone. The J gene is TRBJ2-3, the V gene TRBV7-9; no clear D gene. The V gene's germline CDR1 is SEHNR and CDR2 FQNEAQ (reference sequence). V was trimmed by 8 bases and J by 4 bases, leaving 10 bases between them. There are 12 residues in the CDR3. CDR3 nucleotides: TGTGCCAGCGTTTATGGCCCAGATACGCAGTATTTT. This encodes CASVYGPDTQYF.

J is TRBJ2-2 and V is TRBV4-2; TRBD2 agrees at 11 bases. This CDR3 spans 16 amino acids. Germline CDR1 is LGHNA and CDR2 is YNFKEQ. V lost 0 bases to trimming and J lost 6 bases; unmatched junction nucleotides: 3. The CDR3 sequence is CASSQDVAGGPGELFF. CDR3 in DNA: TGTGCCAGCAGCCAAGATGTAGCGGGAGGGCCCGGGGAGCTGTTTTTT.

The CDR3 loop reads CASSPLSRAGETQYF. The CDR3 coding sequence is TGCGCCAGCAGCCCCCTGAGTCGAGCGGGAGAGACCCAGTACTTC. V usage is TRBV5-1 and J usage is TRBJ2-5; maybe TRBD2 (6 bases). Germline CDR1 and CDR2: SGHRS and YFSETQ. The CDR3 sequence is 15 residues long. V was clipped by 4 bases and J by 4 bases, with 17 bases between them. The full variable domain, in which reference TRBV5-1 and TRBJ2-5 provide the parts outside the CDR3, is KAGVTQTPRYLIKTRGQQVTLSCSPISGHRSVSWYQQTPGQGLQFLFEYFSETQRNKGNFPGRFSGRQFSNSRSEMNVSTLELGDSALYLCASSPLSRAGETQYFGPGTRLLVL.

The V call is TRBV9, the J call TRBJ1-1, with no clear D. The CDR3 covers 15 residues. Germline lookup yields CDR1 SGDLS and CDR2 YYNGEE. Deletions cut 0 bases from V and 4 bases from J, with 13 bases between. The CDR3 nucleotides are TGTGCCAGCAGCGTAGAATACTGGGGAAGCACTGAAGCTTTCTTT. Translated, it gives CASSVEYWGSTEAFF.

V is TRBV19 and J is TRBJ1-2; D is uncertain. V lost 6 bases and J lost 2, with 13 bases in between. In germline, CDR1 is LNHDA, CDR2 SQIVND (reference sequence). The CDR3 runs 14 residues. In nucleotides, the CDR3 is TGTGCCAGTAGATTTAACCAAAACAACTATGGCTACACCTTC. As protein: CASRFNQNNYGYTF.

The rearrangement uses TRBV13 and TRBJ2-7; no reliable D call. CDR3 length: 13 residues. Germline V lookup: CDR1 PRHDT, CDR2 FYEKMQ (reference sequence). Trimming took off 5 bases at V and 6 bases at J, with 14 bases between the two ends. CDR3 sequence reads: CASSTNHGREQYF. The DNA for the CDR3 is TGTGCCAGCAGCACAAACCATGGGCGCGAGCAGTACTTC.

J is TRBJ1-4 and V is TRBV7-9; D is unclear. Trimming removed 5 bases at V and 3 bases at J, with 16 bases between. The CDR3 consists of 16 residues. Germline V lookup: CDR1 SEHNR, CDR2 FQNEAQ (reference sequence). The CDR3 nucleotides are TGTGCCAGCAGCGTCCGTACAAGGCGATCTAATGAAAAACTGTTTTTT. This encodes CASSVRTRRSNEKLFF.

This clone was found once. This chain uses TRBV6-5 with TRBJ1-1; no definite D call. Germline V gene sequence: CDR1 MNHEY, CDR2 SVGAGI. The CDR3 consists of 13 residues. V lost 10 bases to trimming and J lost 5 bases, with 17 bases between them. This chain's CDR3 is CATTAFFGTEAFF. The CDR3 DNA follows: TGTGCCACCACGGCTTTTTTCGGAACTGAAGCTTTCTTT.

This clone has just one count. V gene TRBV12-1 combines with J gene TRBJ2-1; the D call TRBD1 from the table was never checked on the DNA. TRBV12-1 is annotated as a pseudogene. The CDR3 runs 18 residues. The CDR3 bases are TGTGCCAGCAGCTTTGCCCTACCAGGGGAAATATCTGGCAATGAGCAGTTCTTC. This encodes CASSFALPGEISGNEQFF.

The chain is built from TRBV7-3 and TRBJ2-3; no clear D gene. Trimming removed 0 bases from V and 4 bases from J, with 8 bases in between. This CDR3 is built from 14 residues. Germline V gene data show CDR1 as SGHTA and CDR2 as FQGTGA. The CDR3 region has the DNA TGTGCCAGCAGCTTAACGAAACTGCCAGATACGCAGTATTTT. The encoded protein is CASSLTKLPDTQYF.

This chain links TRBV28 with TRBJ2-2; 7 bases match TRBD2. Losses at the gene ends were 7 bases for V and 0 bases for J; bases not matched to a gene: 8. Germline V lookup: CDR1 MDHEN, CDR2 SYDVKM. The CDR3 is 16 amino acids. The CDR3 reads CASKRGGLTNTGELFF. Written as DNA, the CDR3 is TGTGCCAGCAAAAGGGGAGGGCTAACGAACACCGGGGAGCTGTTTTTT.

The genes are TRBV7-9 and TRBJ2-3; TRBD1 matches 8 bases. This CDR3 spans 17 amino acids. Per the germline V gene, CDR1 is SEHNR and CDR2 is FQNEAQ (reference sequence). The ends lost 5 bases at V and 2 bases at J; junction bases unmatched: 12. Here the CDR3 DNA reads TGTGCCAGCAGCCAAAAGGGGGACAGGTACCCCACAGATACGCAGTATTTT. Amino acid sequence: CASSQKGDRYPTDTQYF.

This sequence joins TRBV5-1 and TRBJ2-1, with 9 nucleotides matching TRBD1. Germline V gene sequence: CDR1 SGHRS, CDR2 YFSETQ. The CDR3 covers 17 residues. V lost 3 bases and J lost 6; bases outside the gene matches: 13. This chain's CDR3 is CASSSGGTGIGFNEQFF. Written as DNA, the CDR3 is TGCGCCAGCAGCTCCGGCGGGACAGGGATCGGATTCAATGAGCAGTTCTTC.

V and J are TRBV14 and TRBJ2-1; D uncertain. CDR3 length equals 15 residues. The ends were cut back, 0 bases at V and 9 bases at J, with 15 bases in the middle. The germline V gene has CDR1 SGHDN and CDR2 FVKESK. CDR3 region: CASSQDWGSRSEQFF. The CDR3 DNA reads as TGTGCCAGCAGCCAAGATTGGGGTAGTAGGAGTGAGCAGTTCTTC.

The chain is built from TRBV18 and TRBJ2-7, with 9 bases aligning to TRBD2. The CDR3 contains 15 residues. Trimming took 4 bases from V and 3 from J; bases not matched to a gene: 7. Germline V CDR1 and CDR2: KGHSH, LQKENI. CDR3 amino acids: CASSLTSGWDYEQYF. The CDR3 nucleotides read TGTGCCAGCTCACTGACTAGCGGATGGGACTACGAGCAGTACTTC.